This T cell receptor (beta chain) was sequenced during a study of CD8 T cells in ankylosing spondylitis. Findings of the study overall: In ankylosing spondylitis patients, matched synovial fluid reportedly showed significant enrichment of disease-linked clones. A TCR beta motif of 7 or 8 highly homologous variants appeared characteristic of ankylosing spondylitis blood. In synovial fluid and blood from reactive arthritis, some motif variants were previously reported. Clones linked with disease were CD8+ and fairly uncommon in the peripheral blood.

A few counts support this clonotype. Its target is not known. Molecular-barcoded quantitative 5'-RACE produced these TCR beta libraries. TCRdb passed the 5' RACE reads through MiXCR, listing each CDR3 protein once. The sample has a few hundred thousand distinct CDR3 sequences, approximately 8.2% seen once; the top ten hold 14% to 15%. This sequence originates from a male donor with ankylosing spondylitis. The sample taken for sequencing was blood, either unsorted or a sorted T cell fraction (not recorded which).

The CDR3 nucleotides are TGTGCCAGCACTAGACGAGATACGCAGTATTTT. Translating gives CASTRRDTQYF. The chain is built from TRBV28 and TRBJ2-3; no firm D call. The ends were cut back, 7 bases at V and 5 bases at J, with 7 bases in the middle. CDR1 MDHEN and CDR2 SYDVKM come from the germline V gene. There are 11 residues in the CDR3.